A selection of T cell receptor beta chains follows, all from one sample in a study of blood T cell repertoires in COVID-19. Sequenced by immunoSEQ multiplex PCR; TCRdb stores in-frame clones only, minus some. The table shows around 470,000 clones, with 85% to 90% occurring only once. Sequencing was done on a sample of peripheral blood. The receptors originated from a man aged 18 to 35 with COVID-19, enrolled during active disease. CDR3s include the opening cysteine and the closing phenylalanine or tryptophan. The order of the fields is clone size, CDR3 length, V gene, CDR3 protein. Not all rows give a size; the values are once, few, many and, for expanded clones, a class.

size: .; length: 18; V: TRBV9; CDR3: CASSVGPPATGRFHEQYF
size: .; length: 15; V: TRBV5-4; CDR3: CASSLDSGSWYEQYF
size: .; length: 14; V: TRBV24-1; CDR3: CASDTDVGAGELFF
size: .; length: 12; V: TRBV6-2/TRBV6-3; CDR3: CASSYSGKAQHF
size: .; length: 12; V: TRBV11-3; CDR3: CASSRGPYEQYF
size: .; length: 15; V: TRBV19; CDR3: CASSKTGYLNTEAFF
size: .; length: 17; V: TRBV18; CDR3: CASSPLGLAGKYNEQFF
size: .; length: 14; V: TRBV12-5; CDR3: CASGLNGGWEKLFF
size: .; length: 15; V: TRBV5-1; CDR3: CASSGEGTSGETQYF
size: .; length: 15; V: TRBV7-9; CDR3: CASTLGLLGGYGYTF
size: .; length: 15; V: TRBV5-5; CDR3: CASSLVAGENNEQFF
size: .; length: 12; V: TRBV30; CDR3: CAWSQTSVTQYF
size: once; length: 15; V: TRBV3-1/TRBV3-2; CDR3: CASSHRGTNTGELFF
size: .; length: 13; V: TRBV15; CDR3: CATSRDMNTEAFF
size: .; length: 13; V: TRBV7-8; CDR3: CASSLPGRRAQYF
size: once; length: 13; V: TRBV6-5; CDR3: CASRRTRDTGYTF
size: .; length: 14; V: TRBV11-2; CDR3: CASSPEPSSGGGFF
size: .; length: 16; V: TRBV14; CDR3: CASSQDLHTRVYEQYF
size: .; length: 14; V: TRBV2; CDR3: CASRGTGGKTEAFF
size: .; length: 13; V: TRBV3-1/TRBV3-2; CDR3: CASGLAGGYEQYF
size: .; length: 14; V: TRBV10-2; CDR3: CASIPIVTGHGYTF
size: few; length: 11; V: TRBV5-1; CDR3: CASSSDTEAFF
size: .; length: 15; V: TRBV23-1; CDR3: CASSHPGTGVTEAFF
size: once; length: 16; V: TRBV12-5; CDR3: CASGAWTSGGGDTQYF
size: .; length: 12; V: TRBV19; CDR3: CASMREGEKLFF
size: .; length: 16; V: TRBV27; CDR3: CASSTSRTLANQPQHF
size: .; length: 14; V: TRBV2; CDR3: CASSVLAGTNEQFF
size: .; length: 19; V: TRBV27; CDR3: CATRISGTGGPNSNQPQHF
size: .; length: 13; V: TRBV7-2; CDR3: CASSLARGSEQYF
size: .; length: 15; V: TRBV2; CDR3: CAAVRDRENTGELFF
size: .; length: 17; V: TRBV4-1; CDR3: CASSKSTGRGVSYEQYF
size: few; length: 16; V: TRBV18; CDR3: CASSPGQGGHNSPLHF
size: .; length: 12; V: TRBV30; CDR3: CAWGPGDLTQYF
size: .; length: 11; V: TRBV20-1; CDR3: CSARDRGWYTF
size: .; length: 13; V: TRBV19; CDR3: CASSRGGANTQYF
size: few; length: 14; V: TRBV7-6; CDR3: CASSLGAGAETQYF
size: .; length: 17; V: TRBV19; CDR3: CASSKRVQGASNTEAFF
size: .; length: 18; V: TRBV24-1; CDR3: CATSDSSGQGRAKNIQYF
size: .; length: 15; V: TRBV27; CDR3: CASSLRGFSNQPQHF
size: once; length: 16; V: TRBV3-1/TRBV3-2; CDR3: CASTRGMGARSTEAFF
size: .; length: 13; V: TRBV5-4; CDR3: CASSFGENQPQHF
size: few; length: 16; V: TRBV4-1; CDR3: CASSQVLLRGPDTQYF
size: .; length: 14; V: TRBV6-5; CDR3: CASTLDSGPGPQHF
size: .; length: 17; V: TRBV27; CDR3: CASSWGTGLPAYNEQFF
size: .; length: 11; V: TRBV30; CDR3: CAWRGGVGYTF